The 21 T cell receptor beta chains below were found in one sample sequenced in a study of T cell repertoires in cytomegalovirus infection. TCRdb reprocessed the reads with MiXCR, giving one entry per CDR3 protein. The repertoire holds some 150,000 distinct CDR3 sequences, with about 25% as singletons. What was sequenced was PBMCs. Every receptor here comes from a human donor in good health (CMV status not recorded). Some clones in this sample may be carry-over from other donors' samples.

As concerns this clonotype: A clone one base away is much larger, so this may be a read error. This chain connects TRBV7-2 to TRBJ2-5, with TRBD2 matching 12 bases. With 2 bases clipped from V and 2 bases from J, the junction kept 6 bases outside the gene matches. From germline, CDR1 is SGHTA and CDR2 FQGNSA. The CDR3 totals 17 residues. In DNA, the CDR3 is TGTGCCAGCAGCTTATTATCTAGCGGGAGGGGGCAAGAGACCCAGTACTTC. Translating gives CASSLLSSGRGQETQYF.

This clonotype was seen a few times. The chain recombines TRBV15 with TRBJ1-1, with 8 positions matching TRBD1. V was clipped by 4 bases and J by 8 bases; unmatched bases: 6. CDR1 is LNHNV, CDR2 YYDKDF, per germline (reference sequence). The CDR3 is 13 amino acids. CDR3 in DNA: TGTGCCACCAGCATTGACAGGGGACCCGAAGCTTTCTTT. Translation gives CATSIDRGPEAFF.

This clonotype has just a few counts. V is TRBV7-2 and J is TRBJ1-1; D is uncertain. The CDR3 loop spans 13 amino acids. The V and J ends lost 7 bases and 1 base respectively, with 10 bases between them. The germline V gene has CDR1 SGHTA and CDR2 FQGNSA. CDR3 amino acids: CASTISTNTEAFF. The CDR3 bases are TGTGCCAGCACCATATCTACGAACACTGAAGCTTTCTTT.

This clonotype turned up a few times. The chain recombines TRBV27 with TRBJ2-7; 11 bases are a match to TRBD1. Germline CDR1 reads MNHEY; CDR2 reads SMNVEV (reference sequence). This CDR3 is 15 amino acids long. J gave up 3 bases and V 5 bases, and 6 bases lay outside the gene matches. For the CDR3, the DNA is TGTGCCAGCAGTGCAACCGGGACAGGGGGCTACGAGCAGTACTTC. Amino acids: CASSATGTGGYEQYF.

The gene calls are TRBV30 and TRBJ2-1; TRBD2 matches 11 bases. The trim removed 2 bases at V and 0 bases at J, leaving 18 bases unmatched. CDR1 and CDR2 from the germline V gene are GTSNPN and SVGIG (reference sequence). The CDR3 loop spans 21 amino acids. DNA of the CDR3: TGTGCCTGGAGTCATGTACTTACTAGCGGGAGATGGGCGATCTCCTACAATGAGCAGTTCTTC. Amino acids: CAWSHVLTSGRWAISYNEQFF.

This clonotype was found once. The CDR3 DNA sequence: TGCGCCAGCAGTCATTCTACTAGCGGGAGTGAGCAGTACTTC. Amino acid sequence: CASSHSTSGSEQYF. V and J are TRBV23-1 and TRBJ2-7; 11 bases are a match to TRBD2. TRBV23-1 is treated as an ORF (open reading frame) with a function not yet certain. V trimming: 3 bases; J trimming: 7 bases; junction bases outside the gene matches: 5. This CDR3 contains 14 residues.

This clonotype was detected ten times or more. V gene TRBV28 combines with J gene TRBJ2-7; 10 bases are shared with TRBD2. CDR3 length equals 15 residues. J was trimmed by 6 bases and V by 4 bases; bases with no gene match: 9. Germline assignment: CDR1 MDHEN and CDR2 SYDVKM. The CDR3 region has the DNA TGTGCCAGCAGTTCCCGACTAGCGGGTCTCCGCGAGCAGTACTTC. Translation: CASSSRLAGLREQYF.

Ten or more counts support this clonotype. The chain has TRBV27 and TRBJ1-1; D is unclear. Trimming took 4 bases from V and 4 from J, leaving 13 bases between them. The CDR3 extends over 14 amino acids. CDR1 and CDR2 from the germline V gene are MNHEY and SMNVEV (reference sequence). CDR3 amino acids: CASSSPSGSTEAFF. CDR3 sequence (DNA): TGTGCCAGCAGTTCCCCTTCAGGAAGCACTGAAGCTTTCTTT.

This chain connects TRBV15 to TRBJ1-5; D is unresolved. The CDR3 extends over 14 amino acids. Germline-derived CDR1 and CDR2 are LNHNV and YYDKDF (reference sequence). The V and J ends lost 2 bases and 6 bases respectively, with 11 bases between them. CDR3 residues: CATSRRTDSQPQHF. DNA of the CDR3: TGTGCCACCAGCAGACGGACCGATAGTCAGCCCCAGCATTTT.

The genes are TRBV10-3 and TRBJ2-3, with no clear D. The CDR3 spans 12 residues. V lost 6 bases and J 2 bases, leaving 6 bases between the germline ends. The germline gives CDR1 ENHRY, CDR2 SYGVKD. CDR3 DNA sequence: TGTGCCATCAGGTCGCCCACAGATACGCAGTATTTT. Translating gives CAIRSPTDTQYF.

V is TRBV11-1 and J is TRBJ1-1; maybe TRBD1 (6 bases). CDR1 is SGHAT and CDR2 is FQDESV in the germline V gene (reference sequence). The CDR3 totals 13 residues. V dropped 1 base and J dropped 8 bases, with 11 bases sitting between them. This CDR3 is CASSLVGHGEAFF. The CDR3 nucleotides read TGTGCCAGCAGCTTAGTGGGACACGGCGAAGCTTTCTTT.

At least ten counts were recorded for this clonotype. V usage is TRBV6-1 and J usage is TRBJ1-6; D ambiguous. V was clipped by 3 bases and J by 8 bases, with 8 bases between them. Germline V gene data show CDR1 as MNHNS and CDR2 as SASEGT. There are 13 residues in the CDR3. The chain's CDR3 is CASSEWADSPLHF. The CDR3 DNA reads as TGTGCCAGCAGTGAGTGGGCAGATTCACCCCTCCACTTT.

The chain uses TRBV9 and TRBJ2-7; no reliable D call. The CDR3 is 14 amino acids. CDR1 is SGDLS, CDR2 YYNGEE, per germline. V was trimmed by 0 bases and J by 2 bases, leaving 9 bases between them. The CDR3 reads CASSVEYSAYEQYF. The CDR3 DNA follows: TGTGCCAGCAGCGTAGAGTACAGCGCCTACGAGCAGTACTTC.

This clonotype came up a few times. V and J are TRBV6-5 and TRBJ1-2; D might be TRBD1 (5 bases). Per germline, CDR1 MNHEY and CDR2 SVGAGI. This CDR3 has 13 amino acids. The V end was cut by 6 bases, the J end by 0 bases, with 8 bases between. The CDR3 loop reads CASRTDSNYGYTF. The DNA of the CDR3 is TGTGCCAGCAGGACAGACTCTAACTATGGCTACACCTTC.

This clonotype was detected many times. This chain joins TRBV7-8 and TRBJ2-2, with D perhaps matching TRBD1 or TRBD2 (5 bases each). Germline V gene lookup returns CDR1 SGHVS and CDR2 FQNEAQ. Trimming took 5 bases from V and 7 from J, leaving 23 bases between them. The CDR3 length is 17 residues. The CDR3 nucleotides are TGTGCCAGCAGCCCCGATCGGGGCGACCCGGGCTACGGGGAGCTGTTTTTT. Translating it yields CASSPDRGDPGYGELFF.

This clonotype occurred a few times. The chain recombines TRBV7-2 with TRBJ2-7; D uncertain. The CDR3 runs 12 residues. Germline lookup yields CDR1 SGHTA and CDR2 FQGNSA. Trimming took off 2 bases at V and 6 bases at J, with 8 bases between the two ends. For the CDR3, the DNA is TGTGCCAGCAGCTTAAACAGAGGCGAGCAGTACTTC. It translates to CASSLNRGEQYF.

A few counts support this clonotype. The V and J genes are TRBV28 and TRBJ1-3, with 7 bases matching TRBD1. This CDR3 contains 15 residues. With V trimmed by 6 bases and J by 3 bases, 8 bases remained unmatched. Germline CDR1 is MDHEN and CDR2 is SYDVKM. CDR3 protein: CASRNLGDSGNTIYF. The CDR3 DNA sequence: TGTGCCAGCAGGAACCTCGGGGACAGTGGAAACACCATATATTTT.

This clonotype occurred a few times. The chain has TRBV28 and TRBJ1-2; 8 bases fit TRBD1. CDR1 MDHEN and CDR2 SYDVKM come from the germline V gene. This CDR3 is built from 13 residues. Losses at the gene ends were 3 bases for V and 14 bases for J; bases not matched to a gene: 11. CDR3 protein: CASSLSAGTGGTF. In DNA, the CDR3 is TGTGCCAGCAGTTTGTCGGCCGGGACAGGAGGGACCTTC.

This sequence joins TRBV12-3 or TRBV12-4 and TRBJ1-3, with 7 bases aligning to TRBD1. J lost 7 bases, V lost 7 bases, and 7 bases had no gene match. The CDR3 spans 13 residues. As DNA, the CDR3 is TGTGCCAGCACAGGACAGGCGCCCAACACCATATATTTT. It is translated as CASTGQAPNTIYF.

This clonotype has a count of ten or more. This chain uses TRBV7-2 with TRBJ1-4; no definite D call. The CDR3 totals 14 residues. The V and J ends lost 3 bases and 7 bases respectively, with 12 bases between them. Germline CDR1 reads SGHTA; CDR2 reads FQGNSA. Here the CDR3 DNA reads TGTGCCAGCAGCTTGCACAGCGCGACTGAAAAACTGTTTTTT. This gives the protein CASSLHSATEKLFF.

This clonotype was seen a few times. The chain carries TRBV29-1 and TRBJ2-7; the D gene is possibly TRBD1 (5 bases). This CDR3 is built from 11 residues. Trimming stripped 4 bases from V and 3 bases from J, with 7 bases between. CDR1 is SQVTM and CDR2 is ANQGSEA in the germline V gene. The CDR3 sequence: CSVVQGYEQYF. The CDR3 DNA reads TGCAGCGTTGTTCAGGGCTACGAGCAGTACTTC.